Given below is one T cell receptor beta chain in context. The antigen is unknown. The data stem from a study of CD8 T cells in ankylosing spondylitis. Making the TCR beta libraries involved quantitative 5'-RACE with molecular barcodes. Via MiXCR, TCRdb re-called the 5' RACE reads, giving one row per CDR3 protein. The data hold hundreds of thousands of distinct CDR3 sequences, with 12% observed a single time. Looked up from germline, CDR1 is LGHNA and CDR2 is YNFKEQ. The CDR3 totals 15 residues. Trimming pared 1 base from V and 1 base from J, leaving 7 bases between. Regarding the study as a whole: A motif of seven or eight highly homologous TCR beta variants was seen as apparently characteristic of ankylosing spondylitis blood.

This clonotype originated in a male donor with ankylosing spondylitis. Material for sequencing was blood, either unsorted or a sorted T cell fraction (not recorded which). This chain links TRBV4-2 with TRBJ2-2; no definite D call. This chain's CDR3 is CASSQAEKNTGELFF. CDR3 DNA sequence: TGTGCCAGCAGCCAAGCGGAAAAGAACACCGGGGAGCTGTTTTTT.